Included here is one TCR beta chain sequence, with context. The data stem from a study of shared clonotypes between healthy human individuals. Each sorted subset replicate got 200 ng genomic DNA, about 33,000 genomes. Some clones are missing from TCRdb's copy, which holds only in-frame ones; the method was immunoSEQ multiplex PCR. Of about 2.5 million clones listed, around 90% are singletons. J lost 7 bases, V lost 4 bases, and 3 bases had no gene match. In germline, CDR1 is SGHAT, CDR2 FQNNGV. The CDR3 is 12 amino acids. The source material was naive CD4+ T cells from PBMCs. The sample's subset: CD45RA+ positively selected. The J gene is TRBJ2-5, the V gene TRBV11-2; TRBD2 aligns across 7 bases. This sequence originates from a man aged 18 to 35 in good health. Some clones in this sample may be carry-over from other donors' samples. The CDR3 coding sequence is TGTGCCAGCAGCTGGGGAGGGCGGACCCAGTACTTC. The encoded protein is CASSWGGRTQYF. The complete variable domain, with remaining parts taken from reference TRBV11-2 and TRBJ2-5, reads EAGVAQSPRYKIIEKRQSVAFWCNPISGHATLYWYQQILGQGPKLLIQFQNNGVVDDSQLPKDRFSAERLKGVDSTLKIQPAKLEDSAVYLCASSWGGRTQYFGPGTRLLVL.